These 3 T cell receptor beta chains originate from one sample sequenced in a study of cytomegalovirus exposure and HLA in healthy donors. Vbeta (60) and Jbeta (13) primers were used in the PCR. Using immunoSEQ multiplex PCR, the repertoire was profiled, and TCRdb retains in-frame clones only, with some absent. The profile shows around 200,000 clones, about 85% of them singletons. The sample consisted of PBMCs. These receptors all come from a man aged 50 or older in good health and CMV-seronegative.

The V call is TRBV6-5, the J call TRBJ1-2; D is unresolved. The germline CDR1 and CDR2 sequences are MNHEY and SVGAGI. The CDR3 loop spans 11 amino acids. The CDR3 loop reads CAILNNYGYTF. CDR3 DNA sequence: TGTGCTATACTCAATAACTATGGCTACACCTTC.

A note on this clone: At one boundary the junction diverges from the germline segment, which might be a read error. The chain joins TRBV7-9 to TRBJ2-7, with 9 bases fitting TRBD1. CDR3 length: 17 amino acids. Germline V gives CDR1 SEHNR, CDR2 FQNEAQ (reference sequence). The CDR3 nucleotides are TGTTCCAGCAGCATCAGGGACAGGGAAGATTTGCCCTACGAGCAGTACTTC. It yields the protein CSSSIRDREDLPYEQYF. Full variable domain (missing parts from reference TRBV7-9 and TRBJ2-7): DTGVSQNPRHKITKRGQNVTFRCDPISEHNRLYWYRQTLGQGPEFLTYFQNEAQLEKSRLLSDRFSAERPKGSFSTLEIQRTEQGDSAMYLCSSSIRDREDLPYEQYFGPGTRLTVT.

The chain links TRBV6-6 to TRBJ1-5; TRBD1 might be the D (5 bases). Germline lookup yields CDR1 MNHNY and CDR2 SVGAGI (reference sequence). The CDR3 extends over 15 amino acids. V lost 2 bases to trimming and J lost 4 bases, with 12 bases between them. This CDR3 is CASSYQGSWNQPQHF. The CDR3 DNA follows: TGTGCCAGCAGTTACCAGGGCTCATGGAATCAGCCCCAGCATTTT.